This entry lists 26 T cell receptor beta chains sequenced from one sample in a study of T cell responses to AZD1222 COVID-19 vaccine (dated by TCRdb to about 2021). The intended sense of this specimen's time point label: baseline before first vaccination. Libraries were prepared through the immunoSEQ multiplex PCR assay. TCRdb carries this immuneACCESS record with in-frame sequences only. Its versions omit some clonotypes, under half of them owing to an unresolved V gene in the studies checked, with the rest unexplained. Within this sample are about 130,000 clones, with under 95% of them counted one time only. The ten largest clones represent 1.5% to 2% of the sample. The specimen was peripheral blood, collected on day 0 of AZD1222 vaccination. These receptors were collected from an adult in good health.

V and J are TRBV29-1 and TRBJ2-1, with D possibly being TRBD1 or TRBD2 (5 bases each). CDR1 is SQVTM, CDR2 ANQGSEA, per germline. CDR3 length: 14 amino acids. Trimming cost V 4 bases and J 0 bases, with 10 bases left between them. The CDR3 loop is CSVVEGTSYNEQFF. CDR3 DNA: TGCAGCGTTGTAGAGGGGACCTCCTACAATGAGCAGTTCTTC.

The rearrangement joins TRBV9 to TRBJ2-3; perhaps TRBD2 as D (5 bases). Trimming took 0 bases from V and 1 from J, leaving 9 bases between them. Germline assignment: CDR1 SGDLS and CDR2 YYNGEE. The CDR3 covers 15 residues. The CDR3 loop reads CASSVAAGRTDTQYF. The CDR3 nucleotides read TGTGCCAGCAGCGTAGCGGCGGGCCGCACAGATACGCAGTATTTT. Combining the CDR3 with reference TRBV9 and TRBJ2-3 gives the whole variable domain DSGVTQTPKHLITATGQRVTLRCSPRSGDLSVYWYQQSLDQGLQFLIQYYNGEERAKGNILERFSAQQFPDLHSELNLSSLELGDSALYFCASSVAAGRTDTQYFGPGTRLTVL.

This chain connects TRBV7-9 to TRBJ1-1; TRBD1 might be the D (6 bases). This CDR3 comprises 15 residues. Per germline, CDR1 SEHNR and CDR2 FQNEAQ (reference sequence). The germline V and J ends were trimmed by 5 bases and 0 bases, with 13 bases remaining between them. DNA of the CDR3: TGTGCCAGCAGCCGACCGACAGGCCTGAACACTGAAGCTTTCTTT. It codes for CASSRPTGLNTEAFF.

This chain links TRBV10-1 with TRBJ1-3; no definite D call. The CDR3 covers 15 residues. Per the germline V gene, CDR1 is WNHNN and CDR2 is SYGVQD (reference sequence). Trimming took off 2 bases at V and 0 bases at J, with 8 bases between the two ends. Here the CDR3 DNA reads TGCGCCAGCAGTGAGCGGAAGAGCTCTGGAAACACCATATATTTT. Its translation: CASSERKSSGNTIYF.

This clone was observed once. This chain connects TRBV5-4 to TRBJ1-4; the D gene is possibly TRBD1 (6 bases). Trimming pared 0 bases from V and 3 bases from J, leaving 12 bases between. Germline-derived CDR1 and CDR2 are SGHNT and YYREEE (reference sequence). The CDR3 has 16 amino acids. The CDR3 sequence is CASSLDPGAANEKLFF. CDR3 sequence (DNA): TGTGCCAGCAGCTTGGACCCGGGGGCAGCTAATGAAAAACTGTTTTTT.

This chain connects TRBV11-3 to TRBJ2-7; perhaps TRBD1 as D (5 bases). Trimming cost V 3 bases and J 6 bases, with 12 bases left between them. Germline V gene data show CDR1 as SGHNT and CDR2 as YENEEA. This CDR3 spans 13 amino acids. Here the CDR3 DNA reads TGTGCCAGCAGCTTCACAGGATCCGTCGAGCAGTACTTC. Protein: CASSFTGSVEQYF.

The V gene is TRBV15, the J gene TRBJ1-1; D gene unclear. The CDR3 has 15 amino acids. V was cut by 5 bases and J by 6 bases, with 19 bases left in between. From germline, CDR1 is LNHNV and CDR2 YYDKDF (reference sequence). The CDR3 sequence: CATSGTRGGTPEAFF. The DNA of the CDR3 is TGTGCCACCAGCGGAACCCGGGGTGGAACTCCTGAAGCTTTCTTT. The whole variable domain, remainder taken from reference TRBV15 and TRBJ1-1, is DAMVIQNPRYQVTQFGKPVTLSCSQTLNHNVMYWYQQKSSQAPKLLFHYYDKDFNNEADTPDNFQSRRPNTSFCFLDIRSPGLGDTAMYLCATSGTRGGTPEAFFGQGTRLTVV.

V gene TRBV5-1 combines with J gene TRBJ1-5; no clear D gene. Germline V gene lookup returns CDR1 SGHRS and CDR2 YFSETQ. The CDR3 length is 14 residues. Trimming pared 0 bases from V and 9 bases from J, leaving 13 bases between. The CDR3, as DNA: TGCGCCAGCAGCTTGGATCCGGGAGAGGGGCCCCAGCATTTT. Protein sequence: CASSLDPGEGPQHF.

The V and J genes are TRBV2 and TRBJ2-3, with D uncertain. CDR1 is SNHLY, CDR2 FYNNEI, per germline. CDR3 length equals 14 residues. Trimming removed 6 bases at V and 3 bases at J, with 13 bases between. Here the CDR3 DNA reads TGTGCCAGCAGCGAGGCCTCCCGGACAGATACGCAGTATTTT. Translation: CASSEASRTDTQYF.

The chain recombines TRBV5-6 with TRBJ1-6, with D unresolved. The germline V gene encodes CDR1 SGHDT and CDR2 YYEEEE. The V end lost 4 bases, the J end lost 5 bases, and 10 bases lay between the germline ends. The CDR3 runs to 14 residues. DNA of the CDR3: TGTGCCAGCAGCCGCGGACTAAATAATTCACCCCTCCACTTT. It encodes CASSRGLNNSPLHF.

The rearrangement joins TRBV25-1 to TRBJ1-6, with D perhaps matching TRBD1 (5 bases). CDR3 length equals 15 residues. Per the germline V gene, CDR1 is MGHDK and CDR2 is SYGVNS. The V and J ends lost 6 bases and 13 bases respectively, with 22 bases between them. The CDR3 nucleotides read TGTGCCAGCAGCGCCACCGGGGGGATCTCGGGGCCCCTCCACTTT. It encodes CASSATGGISGPLHF.

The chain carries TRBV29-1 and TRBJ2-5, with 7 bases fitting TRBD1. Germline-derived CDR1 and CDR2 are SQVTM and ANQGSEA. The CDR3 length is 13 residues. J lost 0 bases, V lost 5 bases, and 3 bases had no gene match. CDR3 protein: CSVSQGYQETQYF. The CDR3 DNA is TGCAGCGTTTCACAGGGGTACCAAGAGACCCAGTACTTC.

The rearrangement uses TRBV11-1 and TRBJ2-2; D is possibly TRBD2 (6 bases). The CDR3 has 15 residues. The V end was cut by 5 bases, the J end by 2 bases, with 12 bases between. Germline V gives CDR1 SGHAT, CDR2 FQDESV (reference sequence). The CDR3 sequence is CASSQPGGNTGELFF. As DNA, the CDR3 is TGTGCCAGCAGCCAACCCGGGGGAAACACCGGGGAGCTGTTTTTT.

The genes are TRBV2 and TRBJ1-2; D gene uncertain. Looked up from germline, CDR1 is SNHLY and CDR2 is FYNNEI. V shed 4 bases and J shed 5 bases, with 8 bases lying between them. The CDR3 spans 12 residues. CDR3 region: CASSGTDYGYTF. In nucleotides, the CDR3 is TGTGCCAGCAGTGGGACGGATTATGGCTACACCTTC.

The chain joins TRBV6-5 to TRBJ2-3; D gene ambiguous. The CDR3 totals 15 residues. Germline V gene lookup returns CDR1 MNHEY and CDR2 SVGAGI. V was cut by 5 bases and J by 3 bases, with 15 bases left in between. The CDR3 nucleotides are TGTGCCAGCAGTAGCCCGCAGAAAGGGACAGATACGCAGTATTTT. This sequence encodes CASSSPQKGTDTQYF.

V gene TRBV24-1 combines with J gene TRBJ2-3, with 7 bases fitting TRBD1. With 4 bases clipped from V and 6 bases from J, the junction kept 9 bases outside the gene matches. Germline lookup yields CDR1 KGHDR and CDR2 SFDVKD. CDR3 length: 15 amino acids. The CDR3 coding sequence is TGTGCCACCAGTGACCCCAAGGGGGCCGGGGATACGCAGTATTTT. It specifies CATSDPKGAGDTQYF.

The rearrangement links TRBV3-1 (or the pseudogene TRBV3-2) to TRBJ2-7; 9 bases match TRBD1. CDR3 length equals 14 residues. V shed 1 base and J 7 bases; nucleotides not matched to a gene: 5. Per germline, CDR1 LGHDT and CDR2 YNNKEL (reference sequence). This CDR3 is CASSQGTGGAEQYF. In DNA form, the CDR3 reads TGTGCCAGCAGCCAAGGAACAGGGGGCGCGGAGCAGTACTTC.

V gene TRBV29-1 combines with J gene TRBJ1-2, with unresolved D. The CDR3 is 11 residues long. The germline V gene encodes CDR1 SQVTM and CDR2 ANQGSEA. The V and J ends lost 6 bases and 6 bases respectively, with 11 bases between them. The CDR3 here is CSVEIRDGYTF. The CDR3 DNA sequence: TGCAGCGTGGAAATAAGGGATGGCTACACCTTC.

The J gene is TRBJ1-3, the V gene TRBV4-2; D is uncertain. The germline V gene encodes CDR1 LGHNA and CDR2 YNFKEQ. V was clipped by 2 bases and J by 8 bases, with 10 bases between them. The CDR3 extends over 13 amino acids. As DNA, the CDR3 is TGTGCCAGCAGCCAACTTCCGGAATACACCATATATTTT. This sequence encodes CASSQLPEYTIYF.

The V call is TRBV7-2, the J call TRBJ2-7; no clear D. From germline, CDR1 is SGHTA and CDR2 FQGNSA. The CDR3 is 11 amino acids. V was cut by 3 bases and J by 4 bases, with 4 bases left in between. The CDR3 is CASSFFYEQYF. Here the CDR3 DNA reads TGTGCCAGCAGCTTCTTTTACGAGCAGTACTTC.

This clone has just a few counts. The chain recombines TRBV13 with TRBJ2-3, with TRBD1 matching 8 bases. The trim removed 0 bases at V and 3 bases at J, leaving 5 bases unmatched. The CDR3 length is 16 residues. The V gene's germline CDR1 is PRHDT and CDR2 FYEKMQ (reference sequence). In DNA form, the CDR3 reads TGTGCCAGCAGCTTAGGCGGACAGGGAGTTACAGATACGCAGTATTTT. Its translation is CASSLGGQGVTDTQYF.

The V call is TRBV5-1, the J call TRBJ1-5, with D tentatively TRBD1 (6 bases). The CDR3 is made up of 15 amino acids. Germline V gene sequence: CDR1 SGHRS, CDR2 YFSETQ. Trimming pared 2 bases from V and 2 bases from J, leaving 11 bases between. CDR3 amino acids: CASSFTGTRNQPQHF. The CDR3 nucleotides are TGCGCCAGCAGCTTCACAGGGACCCGCAATCAGCCCCAGCATTTT.

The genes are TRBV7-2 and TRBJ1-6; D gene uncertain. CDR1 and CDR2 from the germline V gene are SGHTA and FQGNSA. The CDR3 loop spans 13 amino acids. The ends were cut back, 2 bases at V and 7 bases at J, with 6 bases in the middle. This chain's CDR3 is CASSLKGNSPLHF. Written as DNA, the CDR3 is TGTGCCAGCAGCTTAAAGGGCAATTCACCCCTCCACTTT.

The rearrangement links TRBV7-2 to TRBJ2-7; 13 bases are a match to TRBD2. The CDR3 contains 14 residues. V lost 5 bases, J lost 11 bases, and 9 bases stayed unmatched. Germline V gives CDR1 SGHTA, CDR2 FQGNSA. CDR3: CASSARTSGGQKYF. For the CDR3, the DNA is TGTGCCAGCAGCGCTAGGACTAGCGGGGGTCAGAAGTACTTC.

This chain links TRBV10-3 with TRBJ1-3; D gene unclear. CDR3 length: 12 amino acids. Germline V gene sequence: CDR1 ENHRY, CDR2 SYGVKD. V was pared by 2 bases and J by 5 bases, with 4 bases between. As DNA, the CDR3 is TGTGCCATCAGTGAGACCCGAAACACCATATATTTT. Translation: CAISETRNTIYF.

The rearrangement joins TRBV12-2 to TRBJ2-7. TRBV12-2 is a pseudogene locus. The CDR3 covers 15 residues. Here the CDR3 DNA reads TGTGCAAGTCGCTTAGTAAGGGTTTCCGTTTACGAGCAGTACTTC. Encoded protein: CASRLVRVSVYEQYF.